The clone carrying this T cell receptor beta chain is labeled as medium-sized. The antigen remains unidentified. Multiplex touch-down PCR with TRB-A/B primers amplified rearranged V-D-J TRB sequences. Each CDR3 protein gets one entry after TCRdb re-called the multiplex PCR reads with MiXCR. The repertoire includes roughly 4,300 distinct CDR3 sequences, 23% of them detected once, and 25% to 30% sits in the top ten. This sample was included in a study of T cell repertoires in aging, cancer and after chemotherapy. General study findings and limits: These repertoire data do not allow conclusions about immunological memory after chemotherapy. Age-matched healthy donors had significantly more diverse, less clonal blood TCR repertoires than untreated cancer patients.

TCR beta rearrangements were amplified from peripheral blood genomic DNA. The CDR3 loop spans 15 amino acids. CDR1 LNHDA and CDR2 SQIVND come from the germline V gene (reference sequence). V lost 5 bases to trimming and J lost 6 bases; unmatched junction nucleotides: 7. The sequence derives from a human donor in good health. The donor label of this sample is uncertain. The V call is TRBV19, the J call TRBJ1-6; 7 bases agree with TRBD1. What was sequenced was blood. This chain's CDR3 is CASSWRGTANSPLHF. For the CDR3, the DNA is TGTGCCAGTAGTTGGAGGGGGACAGCTAATTCACCCCTCCACTTT.